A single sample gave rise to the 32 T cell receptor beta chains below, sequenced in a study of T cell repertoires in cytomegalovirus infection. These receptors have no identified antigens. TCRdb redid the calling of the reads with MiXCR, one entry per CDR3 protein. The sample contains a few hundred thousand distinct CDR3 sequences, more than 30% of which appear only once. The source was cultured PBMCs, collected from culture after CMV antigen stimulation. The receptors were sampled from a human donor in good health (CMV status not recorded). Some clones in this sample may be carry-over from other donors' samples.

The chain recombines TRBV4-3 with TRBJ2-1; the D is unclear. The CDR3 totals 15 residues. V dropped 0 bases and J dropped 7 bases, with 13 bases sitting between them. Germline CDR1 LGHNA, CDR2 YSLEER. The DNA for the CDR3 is TGCGCCAGCAGCCAAGAGGCGGTCCGGAGAAATGAGCAGTTCTTC. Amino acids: CASSQEAVRRNEQFF.

The CDR3 protein is CASSLGLAGGSYEQYV. CDR3 DNA sequence: TGTGCCAGCAGCTTAGGACTAGCGGGAGGGTCTTACGAGCAGTACGTC. The genes are TRBV7-9 and TRBJ2-7; 14 bases map to TRBD2. V lost 1 base, J lost 4 bases, and 3 bases stayed unmatched. The CDR3 extends over 16 amino acids. Germline-derived CDR1 and CDR2 are SEHNR and FQNEAQ (reference sequence).

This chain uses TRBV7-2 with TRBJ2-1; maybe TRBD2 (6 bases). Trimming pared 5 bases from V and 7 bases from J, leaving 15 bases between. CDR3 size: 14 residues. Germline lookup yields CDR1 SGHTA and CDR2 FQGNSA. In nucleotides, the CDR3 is TGTGCCAGCAGCCCTCCGCCCCGGGGGAATGAGCAGTTCTTC. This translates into CASSPPPRGNEQFF.

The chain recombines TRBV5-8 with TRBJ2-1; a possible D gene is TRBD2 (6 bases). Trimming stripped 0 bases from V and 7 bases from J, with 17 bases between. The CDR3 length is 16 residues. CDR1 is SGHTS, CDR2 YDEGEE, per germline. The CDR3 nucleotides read TGTGCCAGCAGCTTGGTTTACGGGAGAGCCAAAAATGAGCAGTTCTTC. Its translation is CASSLVYGRAKNEQFF.

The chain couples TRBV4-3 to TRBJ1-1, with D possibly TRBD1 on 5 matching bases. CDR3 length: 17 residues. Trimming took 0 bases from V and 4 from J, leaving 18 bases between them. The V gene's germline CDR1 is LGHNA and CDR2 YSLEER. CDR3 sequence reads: CASSQDWVGREGTEAFF. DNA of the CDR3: TGCGCCAGCAGCCAAGATTGGGTGGGGCGAGAGGGCACTGAAGCTTTCTTT.

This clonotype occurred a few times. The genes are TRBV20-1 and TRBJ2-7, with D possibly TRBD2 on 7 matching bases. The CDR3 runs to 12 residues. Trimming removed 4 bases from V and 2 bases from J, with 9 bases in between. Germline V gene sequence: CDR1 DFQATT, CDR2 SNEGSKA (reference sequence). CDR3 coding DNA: TGCAGTGCTATAGGGGGGGCCTACGAGCAGTACTTC. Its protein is CSAIGGAYEQYF.

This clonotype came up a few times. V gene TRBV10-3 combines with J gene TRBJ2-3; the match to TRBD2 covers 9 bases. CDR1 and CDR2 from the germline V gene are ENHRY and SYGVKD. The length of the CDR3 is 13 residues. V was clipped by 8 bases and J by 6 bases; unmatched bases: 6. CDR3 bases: TGTGCCATCCTTATAGCGGGAGCGGATACGCAGTATTTT. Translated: CAILIAGADTQYF.

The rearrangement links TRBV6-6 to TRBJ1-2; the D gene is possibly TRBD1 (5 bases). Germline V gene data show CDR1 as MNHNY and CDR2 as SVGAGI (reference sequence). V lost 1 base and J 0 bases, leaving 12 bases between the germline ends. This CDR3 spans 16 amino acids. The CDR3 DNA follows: TGTGCCAGCAGTTACTTGGCTGGAGGGGCTAACTATGGCTACACCTTC. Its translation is CASSYLAGGANYGYTF.

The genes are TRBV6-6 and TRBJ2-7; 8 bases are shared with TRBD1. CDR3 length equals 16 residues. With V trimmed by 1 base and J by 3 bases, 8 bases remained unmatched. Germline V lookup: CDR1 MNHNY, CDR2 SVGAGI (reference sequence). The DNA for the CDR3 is TGTGCCAGCAGTTACTATCTGGACAGGGTTAACTACGAGCAGTACTTC. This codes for CASSYYLDRVNYEQYF.

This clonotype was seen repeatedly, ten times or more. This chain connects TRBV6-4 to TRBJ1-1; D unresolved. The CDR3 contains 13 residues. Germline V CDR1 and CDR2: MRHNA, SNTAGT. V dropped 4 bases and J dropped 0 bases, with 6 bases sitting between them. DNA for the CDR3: TGTGCCAGCAGTGCGCAGTTGAACACTGAAGCTTTCTTT. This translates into CASSAQLNTEAFF.

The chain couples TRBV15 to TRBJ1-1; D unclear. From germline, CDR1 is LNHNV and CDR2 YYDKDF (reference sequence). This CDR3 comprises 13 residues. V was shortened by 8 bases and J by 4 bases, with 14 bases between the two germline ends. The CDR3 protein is CATRRMEGTEAFF. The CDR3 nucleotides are TGTGCCACCCGACGTATGGAGGGCACTGAAGCTTTCTTT.

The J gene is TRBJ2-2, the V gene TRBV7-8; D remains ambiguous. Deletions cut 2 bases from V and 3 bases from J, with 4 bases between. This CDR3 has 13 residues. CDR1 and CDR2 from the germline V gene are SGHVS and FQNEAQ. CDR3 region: CASSLSHTGELFF. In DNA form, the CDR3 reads TGTGCCAGCAGCTTATCCCACACCGGGGAGCTGTTTTTT.

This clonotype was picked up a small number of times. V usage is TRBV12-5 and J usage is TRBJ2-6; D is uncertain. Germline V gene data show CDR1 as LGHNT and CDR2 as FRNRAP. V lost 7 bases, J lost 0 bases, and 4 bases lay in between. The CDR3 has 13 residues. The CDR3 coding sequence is TGTGCTAGTGCGAACTCTGGGGCCAACGTCCTGACTTTC. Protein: CASANSGANVLTF.

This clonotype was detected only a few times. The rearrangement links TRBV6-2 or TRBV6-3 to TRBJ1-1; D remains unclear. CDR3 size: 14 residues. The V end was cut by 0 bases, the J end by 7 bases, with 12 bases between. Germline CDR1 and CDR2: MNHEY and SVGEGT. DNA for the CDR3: TGTGCCAGCAGTTACTCGCAAGGACGGAATGAAGCTTTCTTT. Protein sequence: CASSYSQGRNEAFF.

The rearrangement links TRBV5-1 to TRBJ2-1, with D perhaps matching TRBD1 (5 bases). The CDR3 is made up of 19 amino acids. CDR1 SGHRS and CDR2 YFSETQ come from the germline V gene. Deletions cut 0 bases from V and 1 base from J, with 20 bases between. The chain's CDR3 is CASSLAPRSLGDSYNEQFF. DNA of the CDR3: TGCGCCAGCAGCTTGGCCCCTCGGAGTCTAGGGGATTCCTACAATGAGCAGTTCTTC. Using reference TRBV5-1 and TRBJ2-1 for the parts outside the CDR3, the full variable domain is KAGVTQTPRYLIKTRGQQVTLSCSPISGHRSVSWYQQTPGQGLQFLFEYFSETQRNKGNFPGRFSGRQFSNSRSEMNVSTLELGDSALYLCASSLAPRSLGDSYNEQFFGPGTRLTVL.

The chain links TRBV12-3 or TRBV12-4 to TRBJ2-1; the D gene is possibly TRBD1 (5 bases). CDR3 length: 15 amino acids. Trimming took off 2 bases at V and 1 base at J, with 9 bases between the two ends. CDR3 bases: TGTGCCAGCAGTTTACTCTCAGGGTCCTACAATGAGCAGTTCTTC. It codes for CASSLLSGSYNEQFF.

The CDR3 sequence: CASRRGTPSYEQYF. For the CDR3, the DNA is TGTGCCAGCAGAAGAGGGACTCCTTCCTACGAGCAGTACTTC. The chain uses TRBV6-5 and TRBJ2-7, with D possibly being TRBD2 (6 bases). V was pared by 6 bases and J by 1 base, with 13 bases between. This CDR3 comprises 14 residues. The germline gives CDR1 MNHEY, CDR2 SVGAGI.

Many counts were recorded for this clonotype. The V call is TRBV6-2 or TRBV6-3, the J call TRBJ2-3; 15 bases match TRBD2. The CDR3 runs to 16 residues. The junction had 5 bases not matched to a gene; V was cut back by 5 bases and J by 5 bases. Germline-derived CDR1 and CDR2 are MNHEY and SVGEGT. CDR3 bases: TGTGCCAGCAGTGATCCGGGACTAGCGGGAGGAGATACGCAGTATTTT. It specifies CASSDPGLAGGDTQYF.

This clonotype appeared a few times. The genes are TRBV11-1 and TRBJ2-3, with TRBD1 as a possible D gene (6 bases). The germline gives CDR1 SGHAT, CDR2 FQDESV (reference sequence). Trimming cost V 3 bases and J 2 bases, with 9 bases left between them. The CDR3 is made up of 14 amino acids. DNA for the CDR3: TGTGCCAGCAGCTTCACAGGGACCACAGATACGCAGTATTTT. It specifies CASSFTGTTDTQYF.

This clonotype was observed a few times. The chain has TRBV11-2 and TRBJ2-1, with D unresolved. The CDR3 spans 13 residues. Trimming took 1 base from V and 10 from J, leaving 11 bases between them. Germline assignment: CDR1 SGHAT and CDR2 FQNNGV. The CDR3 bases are TGTGCCAGCAGCTTAGCGGGTGCCCAGGAGCAGTTCTTC. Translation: CASSLAGAQEQFF.

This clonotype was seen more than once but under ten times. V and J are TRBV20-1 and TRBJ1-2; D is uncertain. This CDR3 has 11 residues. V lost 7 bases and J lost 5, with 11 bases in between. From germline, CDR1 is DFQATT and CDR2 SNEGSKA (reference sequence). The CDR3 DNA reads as TGCAGTGTTTACAGTTATTATGGCTACACCTTC. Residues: CSVYSYYGYTF.

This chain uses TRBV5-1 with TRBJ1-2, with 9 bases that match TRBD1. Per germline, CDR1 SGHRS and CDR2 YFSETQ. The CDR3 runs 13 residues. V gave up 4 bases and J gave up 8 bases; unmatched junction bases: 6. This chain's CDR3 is CASSPGTGTGYTF. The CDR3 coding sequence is TGCGCCAGCAGCCCGGGGACAGGGACCGGCTACACCTTC. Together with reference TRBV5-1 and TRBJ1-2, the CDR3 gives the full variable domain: KAGVTQTPRYLIKTRGQQVTLSCSPISGHRSVSWYQQTPGQGLQFLFEYFSETQRNKGNFPGRFSGRQFSNSRSEMNVSTLELGDSALYLCASSPGTGTGYTFGSGTRLTVV.

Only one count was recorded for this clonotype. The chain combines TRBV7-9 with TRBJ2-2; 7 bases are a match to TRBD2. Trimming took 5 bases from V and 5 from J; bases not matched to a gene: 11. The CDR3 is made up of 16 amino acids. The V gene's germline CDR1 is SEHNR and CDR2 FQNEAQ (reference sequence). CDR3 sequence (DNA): TGTGCCAGCAGCCAACTAGCGAGAGGGCCAACCGGGGAGCTGTTTTTT. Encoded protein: CASSQLARGPTGELFF.

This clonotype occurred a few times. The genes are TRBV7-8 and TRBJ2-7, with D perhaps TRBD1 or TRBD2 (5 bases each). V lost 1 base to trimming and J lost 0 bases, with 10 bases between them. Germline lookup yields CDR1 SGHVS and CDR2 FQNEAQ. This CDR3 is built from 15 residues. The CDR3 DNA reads TGTGCCAGCAGCTTAGGAAGGGGAGACTCCTACGAGCAGTACGTC. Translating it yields CASSLGRGDSYEQYV.

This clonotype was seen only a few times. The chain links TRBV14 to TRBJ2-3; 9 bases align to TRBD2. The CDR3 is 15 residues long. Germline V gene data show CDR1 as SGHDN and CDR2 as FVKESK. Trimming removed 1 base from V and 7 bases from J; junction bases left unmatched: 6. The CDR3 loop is CASSQVAGGPYTQYF. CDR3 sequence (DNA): TGTGCCAGCAGCCAAGTGGCGGGAGGGCCGTATACGCAGTATTTT.

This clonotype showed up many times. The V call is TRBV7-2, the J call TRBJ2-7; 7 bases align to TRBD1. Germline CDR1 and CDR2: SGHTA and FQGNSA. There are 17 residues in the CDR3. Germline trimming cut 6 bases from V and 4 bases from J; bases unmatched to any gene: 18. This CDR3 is CASRAGIGQVDQYEQYF. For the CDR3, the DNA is TGTGCCAGCAGAGCCGGAATAGGACAGGTCGATCAGTACGAGCAGTACTTC.

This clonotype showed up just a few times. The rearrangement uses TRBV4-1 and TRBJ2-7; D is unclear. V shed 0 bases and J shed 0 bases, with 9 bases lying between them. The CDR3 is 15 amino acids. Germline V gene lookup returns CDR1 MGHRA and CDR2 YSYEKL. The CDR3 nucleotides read TGCGCCAGCAGCCAAGACAGGCTCAGCTCCTACGAGCAGTACGTC. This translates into CASSQDRLSSYEQYV.

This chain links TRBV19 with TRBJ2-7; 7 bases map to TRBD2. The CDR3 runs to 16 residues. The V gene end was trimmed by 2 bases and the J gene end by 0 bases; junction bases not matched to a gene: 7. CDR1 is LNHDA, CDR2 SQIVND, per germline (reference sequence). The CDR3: CASSITAGVLSYEQYF. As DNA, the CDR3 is TGTGCCAGTAGTATAACGGCGGGAGTTCTCTCCTACGAGCAGTACTTC.

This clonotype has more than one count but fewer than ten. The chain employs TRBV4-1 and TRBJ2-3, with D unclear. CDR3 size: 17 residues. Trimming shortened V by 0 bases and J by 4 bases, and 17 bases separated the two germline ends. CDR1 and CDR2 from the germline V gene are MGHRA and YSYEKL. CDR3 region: CASSQDPQSTRPDTQYF. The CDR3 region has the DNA TGCGCCAGCAGCCAAGACCCACAGTCGACACGCCCAGATACGCAGTATTTT.

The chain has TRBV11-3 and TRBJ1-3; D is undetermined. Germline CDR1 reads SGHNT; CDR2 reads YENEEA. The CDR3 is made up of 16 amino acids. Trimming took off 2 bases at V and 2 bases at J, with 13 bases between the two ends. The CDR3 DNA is TGTGCCAGCAGCTTAATGGCATCCGTAGCTGGAAACACCATATATTTT. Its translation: CASSLMASVAGNTIYF. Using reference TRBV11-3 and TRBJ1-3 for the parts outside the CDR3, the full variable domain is EAGVVQSPRYKIIEKKQPVAFWCNPISGHNTLYWYLQNLGQGPELLIRYENEEAVDDSQLPKDRFSAERLKGVDSTLKIQPAELGDSAVYLCASSLMASVAGNTIYFGEGSWLTVV.

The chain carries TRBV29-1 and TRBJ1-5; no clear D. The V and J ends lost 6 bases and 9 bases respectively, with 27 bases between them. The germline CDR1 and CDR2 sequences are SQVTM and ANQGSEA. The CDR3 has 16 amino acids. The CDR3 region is CSVGIIRTLPLRPQHF. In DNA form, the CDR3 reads TGCAGCGTCGGTATTATCAGGACGCTCCCCTTACGGCCCCAGCATTTT.

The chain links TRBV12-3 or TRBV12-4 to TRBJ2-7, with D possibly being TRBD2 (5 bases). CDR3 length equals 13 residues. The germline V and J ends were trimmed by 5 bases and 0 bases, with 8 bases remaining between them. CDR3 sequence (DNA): TGTGCCAGCAGTGTAGACTACTCCTACGAGCAGTACTTC. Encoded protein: CASSVDYSYEQYF.